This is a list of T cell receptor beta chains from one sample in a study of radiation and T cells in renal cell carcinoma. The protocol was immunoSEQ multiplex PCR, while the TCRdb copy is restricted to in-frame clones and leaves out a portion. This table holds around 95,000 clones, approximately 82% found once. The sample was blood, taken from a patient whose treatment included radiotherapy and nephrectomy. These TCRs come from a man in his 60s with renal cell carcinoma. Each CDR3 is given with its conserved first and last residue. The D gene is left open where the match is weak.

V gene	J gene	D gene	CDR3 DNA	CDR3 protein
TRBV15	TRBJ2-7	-	TGTGCCACCAGCAGAGATCATTCCACGGGTGTCGGACGGAGACTAGTGCGCGCCTACGAGCAGTACTTC	CATSRDHSTGVGRRLVRAYEQYF
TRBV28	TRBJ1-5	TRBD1	TGTGCCAGCAGTTCGGTACAGGGGGCCCGTCAGCCCCAGCATTTT	CASSSVQGARQPQHF
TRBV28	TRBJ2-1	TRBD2	TGTGCCAGCAGTTTAGTGCGGGAGGGGATCTATGAGCAGTTCTTC	CASSLVREGIYEQFF
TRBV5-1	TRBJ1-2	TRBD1	TGCGCCAGCAGCTTGGACAGGGGCTATGGCTACACCTTC	CASSLDRGYGYTF
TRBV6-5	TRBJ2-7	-	TGTGCCAGCAGTTTGAGCGGTCCCTACGAGCAGTACTTC	CASSLSGPYEQYF
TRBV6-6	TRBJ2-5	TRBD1	TGTGCCAGCAGTTACTTTGGGATGGTCGGGGAGCAGGGGGCGTACTTC	CASSYFGMVGEQGAYF
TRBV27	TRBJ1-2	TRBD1	TGTGCCAGCAGTTCCCGACAGGGCTATGGCTACACCTTC	CASSSRQGYGYTF
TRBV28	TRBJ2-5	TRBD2	TGTGCCAGCAGTTTCGAGGGGGGTGGGCTAGCGGGAGGAGAGACCCAGTACTTC	CASSFEGGGLAGGETQYF
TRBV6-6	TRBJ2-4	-	TGTGCCAGCAGTTACCAGCCCCCCATTCAGTACTTC	CASSYQPPIQYF
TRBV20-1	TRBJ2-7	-	TGCAGTGCACAGACTGGCTACGAGCAGTACTTC	CSAQTGYEQYF